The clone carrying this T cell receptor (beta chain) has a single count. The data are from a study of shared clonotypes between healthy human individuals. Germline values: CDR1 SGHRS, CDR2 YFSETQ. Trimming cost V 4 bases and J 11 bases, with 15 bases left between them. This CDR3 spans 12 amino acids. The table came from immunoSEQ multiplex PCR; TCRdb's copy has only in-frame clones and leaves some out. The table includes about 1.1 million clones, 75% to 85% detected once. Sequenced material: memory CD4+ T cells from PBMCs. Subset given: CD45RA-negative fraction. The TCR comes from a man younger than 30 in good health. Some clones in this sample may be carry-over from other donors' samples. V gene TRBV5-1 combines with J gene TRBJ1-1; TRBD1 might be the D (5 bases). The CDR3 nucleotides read TGCGCCAGCAGCATTAACCCGGGGGTTGCTTTCTTT. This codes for CASSINPGVAFF.